A selection of T cell receptor beta chains follows, all from one sample in a study of tumor-infiltrating lymphocytes in primary liver carcinoma. TCRdb re-analysed the multiplex PCR reads in MiXCR, keeping a single row per CDR3 protein. The data contain 95,000 to 100,000 distinct CDR3 sequences, approximately 70% of them seen just once; the ten biggest clones take up roughly 12%. The sequenced sample consisted of liver tumor tissue from sampling region 2. The receptor set was obtained from a woman in her sixties or seventies with primary liver carcinoma and hepatitis B virus infection. The CDR3 runs from the conserved cysteine through the conserved F or W. The D gene is left open where the match is weak. Size values are once, few and many counts, or a class for expanded clones, and some rows have none.

D	V	size	J	CDR3	DNA
.	TRBV5-1	.	TRBJ2-1	CASNLVWDWNYNEQFF	TGCGCCAGCAACTTGGTTTGGGACTGGAACTACAATGAGCAGTTCTTC
.	TRBV2	once	TRBJ1-5	CASSVGRGPQPQDF	TGTGCCAGCAGTGTGGGTAGGGGACCTCAGCCCCAGGATTTT
TRBD2	TRBV11-3	.	TRBJ2-2	CASSLGRLAGSTRELFF	TGTGCCAGCAGTTTAGGCAGGCTAGCGGGAAGCACCAGGGAGCTGTTTTTT
TRBD1	TRBV29-1	.	TRBJ2-1	CSVTPDRGTCNEQFF	TGCAGCGTTACACCGGACAGGGGGACCTGCAATGAGCAGTTCTTC
TRBD1	TRBV11-2	.	TRBJ2-1	CASSLRTGVDERFF	TGTGCCAGCAGCCTGCGGACAGGGGTCGATGAGCGGTTCTTC
TRBD1	TRBV5-4	.	TRBJ2-1	CASRNTPGQDCCNEQFF	TGTGCCAGCAGAAACACACCGGGACAGGATTGTTGCAATGAGCAGTTCTTC
.	TRBV11-2	.	TRBJ2-3	CVSSLRRGNTQYF	TGTGTCAGCAGCCTGCGACGAGGGAATACACAGTATTTT
.	TRBV29-1	.	TRBJ1-1	CSVVGARRGVLGVNTEAFF	TGCAGCGTTGTTGGTGCACGGCGTGGAGTTCTCGGGGTAAACACTGAAGCTTTCTTT
.	TRBV29-1	.	TRBJ2-7	CSVEFSLGPTYEQYF	TGCAGCGTTGAATTTTCCCTGGGGCCGACTTACGAGCAGTACTTC
.	TRBV12-3/TRBV12-4	.	TRBJ2-1	CASLVYNEQFF	TGTGCGAGCCTAGTTTACAATGAGCAGTTCTTC
TRBD1	TRBV11-2	.	TRBJ2-3	CASTRRRGTGPDKQYF	TGTGCCAGCACCCGCCGGAGGGGGACAGGCCCAGATAAGCAGTATTTT
.	TRBV5-1	.	TRBJ1-1	CASSSSRTWNTEAFF	TGCGCCAGCAGCTCGAGCCGGACATGGAACACTGAAGCTTTCTTT
.	TRBV10-3	.	TRBJ1-1	CATSESRQSKGRGRTEAFF	TGTGCCACCAGTGAGTCAAGGCAGTCTAAGGGGAGGGGCCGCACTGAAGCTTTTTTT
TRBD1	TRBV11-3	.	TRBJ2-1	CASSLVSGQGCNERFF	TGTGCCAGCAGCTTAGTTTCAGGACAGGGATGCAATGAGCGGTTCTTC
.	TRBV5-1	.	TRBJ2-7	CDSGPGTMSSYEQYF	TGCGACAGCGGCCCCGGGACGATGAGCTCCTACGAGCAGTACTTC
TRBD2	TRBV11-2	once	TRBJ2-1	CASSLDPAAGGPNEQFF	TGTGCCAGCAGCTTAGATCCGGCAGCGGGAGGGCCGAATGAGCAGTTCTTC
TRBD1	TRBV11-3	once	TRBJ2-7	CTSRLGTGGSLEQYF	TGCACCAGCCGCTTAGGGACAGGGGGCTCCCTCGAGCAGTACTTC
.	TRBV30	.	TRBJ2-7	CAWGKGLYKQYF	TGTGCCTGGGGAAAGGGGCTATACAAGCAGTACTTC
.	TRBV11-2	.	TRBJ2-1	CARSPDSWYREQFF	TGTGCCCGCAGCCCGGACTCGTGGTATAGGGAGCAGTTCTTC
TRBD2	TRBV28	.	TRBJ2-7	CASSPAGGATYEQYF	TGTGCCAGCAGCCCCGCGGGGGGGGCGACCTACGAGCAGTACTTC
.	TRBV6-5	many	TRBJ2-3	CASSYSGGLTDTQYF	TGTGCCAGCAGTTACTCGGGGGGACTCACAGATACGCAGTATTTT
.	TRBV12-3/TRBV12-4	many	TRBJ2-3	CASSFWLRNTQYF	TGTGCCAGCAGTTTCTGGTTGAGAAATACGCAGTATTTT
TRBD2	TRBV28	few	TRBJ2-1	CASSSSGSSYNEQFF	TGTGCCAGCAGTTCCAGCGGGAGCTCCTACAATGAGCAGTTCTTC
TRBD2	TRBV5-4	many	TRBJ2-3	CASSSGGSDTQYF	TGTGCCAGCAGCTCGGGGGGATCAGATACGCAGTATTTT
TRBD2	TRBV14	.	TRBJ2-1	CASSPLGRGGSETSWNGEQFF	TGTGCCAGCAGCCCCCTCGGCCGCGGGGGTTCAGAGACTAGCTGGAATGGTGAGCAGTTCTTC
.	TRBV6-2/TRBV6-3	once	TRBJ2-1	CASRPDGDFNEQFF	TGTGCTAGCAGACCCGACGGGGATTTCAATGAGCAGTTCTTC
TRBD2	TRBV5-1	.	TRBJ2-1	CASSGGRLSGGAFDEQFF	TGCGCCAGCAGCGGGGGGCGACTATCGGGAGGGGCTTTTGATGAGCAGTTCTTC
.	TRBV13	.	TRBJ2-3	CASSSRTVADTQYF	TGTGCTAGCAGCTCCCGGACAGTGGCAGATACGCAGTATTTT
TRBD1	TRBV5-1	.	TRBJ2-1	CASSLDRPEGVF	TGCGCCAGTAGCTTGGACAGGCCCGAAGGGGTCTTC
.	TRBV11-1	many	TRBJ2-1	CVSSTGQPPYNEQFF	TGTGTCAGCAGCACGGGACAACCGCCCTACAATGAGCAGTTCTTC
TRBD1	TRBV10-3	many	TRBJ2-6	CAISTSGTGLSGANVLTF	TGTGCCATCAGTACATCCGGGACAGGCCTCTCTGGGGCCAACGTCCTGACTTTC
.	TRBV11-2	.	TRBJ1-6	CASSIDPGRNSPHHF	TGTGCCAGCAGCATAGATCCAGGGAGGAACTCACCCCACCACTTT
.	TRBV28	.	TRBJ2-6	CASTQKGAGANVLTF	TGTGCCAGCACCCAGAAAGGCGCTGGGGCCAACGTCCTGACTTTC
.	TRBV7-9	few	TRBJ1-6	CASSLQPGGPLHF	TGTGCCAGCAGCTTACAACCCGGGGGACCCCTCCACTTT
TRBD1	TRBV11-3	.	TRBJ1-5	CASSLGGSRPQHF	TGTGCGAGCAGCTTAGGGGGCAGTCGGCCCCAGCATTTT
TRBD1	TRBV11-2	once	TRBJ2-7	CASSFQPGQGTRYEQYF	TGTGCCAGTAGCTTCCAACCGGGACAGGGGACGCGATACGAGCAGTACTTC
.	TRBV5-1	.	TRBJ1-5	CASSPSGSNQPQHF	TGCGCCAGCAGCCCATCAGGGTCAAATCAGCCCCAGCATTTT
TRBD1	TRBV5-5	.	TRBJ1-2	CASSLGQAEGYGYTF	TGTGCCAGCAGCCTTGGACAGGCGGAGGGCTATGGCTACACCTTC
.	TRBV11-2	.	TRBJ2-7	CASNLGNRRLTDQYF	TGTGCCAGCAACTTAGGGAATCGACGGCTAACCGATCAGTACTTC
.	TRBV29-1	.	TRBJ2-3	CSVEARDRGNDTQYF	TGCAGCGTTGAAGCCAGGGACCGGGGTAACGATACGCAGTATTTT
TRBD1	TRBV6-6	.	TRBJ1-5	CATYRGQGGNQPKHF	TGTGCCACTTACAGGGGGCAGGGCGGAAATCAGCCCAAGCATTTT